The sequence of this T cell receptor beta chain was determined in a study of beta chain features in type 1 diabetes. Study-level results: Sampled from patients, naive, central memory and Treg TCRB repertoires appeared more similar than those sampled from healthy donors.

This CDR3 contains 17 residues. Trimming took 3 bases from V and 8 from J; bases not matched to a gene: 9. The germline V gene encodes CDR1 SGHVS and CDR2 FNYEAQ. This clone was counted a few times. Its target is unknown. Expressed TCRB transcripts were sequenced because the isolated RNA had all been reverse transcribed beforehand. Method: immunoSEQ multiplex PCR; TCRdb's copy keeps in-frame clones and lacks some. The sample has 150,000 or so clones; approximately 10% are singletons. CD45RO/CCR7/CD25/CD127/CD95/CD27 staining was used to isolate CD4+ naive, central memory, regulatory and stem cell-like memory cells by sorting.

The TCR sequence derives from a young man in good health. The V call is TRBV7-6, the J call TRBJ2-1, with TRBD2 matching 14 bases. The sequencing input was central memory CD4+ T cells from blood. CDR3 sequence (DNA): TGTGCCAGCAGCTTTGGGACTAGCGGGAGAAAGGGTTATGAGCAGTTCTTC. It is translated as CASSFGTSGRKGYEQFF. The complete variable domain, with remaining parts taken from reference TRBV7-6 and TRBJ2-1, reads GAGVSQSPRYKVTKRGQDVALRCDPISGHVSLYWYRQALGQGPEFLTYFNYEAQQDKSGLPNDRFSAERPEGSISTLTIQRTEQRDSAMYRCASSFGTSGRKGYEQFFGPGTRLTVL.